This T cell receptor beta chain stems from a study of chemoradiotherapy in HPV16-positive cancers. Study-wide results and caveats: Non-HPV-specific T cells did not expand in tumors during treatment, whereas candidate HPV-specific clones and E7-related motifs did. The functional HPV-specific definition rests on just two HPV16-positive patients.

This clone showed up just a few times. No antigen is known for it. Method: immunoSEQ multiplex PCR; TCRdb's copy keeps in-frame clones and lacks some. The table includes 20,000 to 25,000 clones, 70% to 90% detected once. Repertoires were sampled repeatedly during chemoradiotherapy. Germline V gene sequence: CDR1 SNHLY, CDR2 FYNNEI. This CDR3 is 11 amino acids long. This TCR was recovered from a human donor with HPV-associated anogenital cancer. Sample: blood, taken from a patient who underwent chemoradiotherapy. V is TRBV2 and J is TRBJ2-7; D unclear. CDR3 protein: CAASSAYEQYF. The CDR3 DNA sequence: TGTGCGGCAAGCAGTGCCTACGAGCAGTACTTC.